A selection of T cell receptor beta chains follows, all from one sample in a study of regulatory T cells in long-lasting Graves disease. TCRdb reprocessed the multiplex PCR reads with MiXCR, giving one entry per CDR3 protein. The repertoire holds 250,000 to 300,000 distinct CDR3 sequences, with roughly 21% as singletons. The material sequenced was peripheral blood mononuclear cells (PBMCs), taken when the disease was refractory, from a patient treated with antithyroid drugs. The receptors derive from a female donor with Graves disease. CDR3s include the opening cysteine and the closing phenylalanine or tryptophan. The D gene is left open where the match is weak. Clone size is given for some rows only: seen once, a few or many times, or a class if the clone is expanded.

size: NA; V: TRBV5-1; J: TRBJ1-2; D: NA; DNA: TGCGCCAGCAGCTTTAGTCCCTCAGGGTCCTATGGCTACACCTTC; CDR3: CASSFSPSGSYGYTF
size: many; V: TRBV7-2; J: TRBJ2-5; D: NA; DNA: TGTGCCAGCAGCTTACGGTCGGAGACCCAGTACTTC; CDR3: CASSLRSETQYF
size: many; V: TRBV28; J: TRBJ1-1; D: NA; DNA: TGTGCCAGCAGTTTATCGTGGGCGGGAAACACTGAAGCTTTCTTT; CDR3: CASSLSWAGNTEAFF
size: NA; V: TRBV18; J: TRBJ1-3; D: NA; DNA: TGTGCCAGCTCACCAGGGGCCAACTCTGGAAACACCATATATTTT; CDR3: CASSPGANSGNTIYF
size: NA; V: TRBV20-1; J: TRBJ2-7; D: TRBD2; DNA: TGCAGTGTCACTAGCGGGCGAGACTACGAGCAGTACTTC; CDR3: CSVTSGRDYEQYF
size: many; V: TRBV7-8; J: TRBJ2-5; D: NA; DNA: TGTGCCAGCAGCTTTTGGGATAGAGGGATCGGCGAGACCCAGTACTTC; CDR3: CASSFWDRGIGETQYF
size: many; V: TRBV7-9; J: TRBJ2-7; D: NA; DNA: TGTGCCAGCAGCTTAGCGATAGCCCGAGACGAGCAGTACTTC; CDR3: CASSLAIARDEQYF
size: few; V: TRBV20-1; J: TRBJ1-1; D: NA; DNA: TGCAGTGCTAGTTGGGGGGGGAACACTGAAGCTTTCTTT; CDR3: CSASWGGNTEAFF
size: NA; V: TRBV27; J: TRBJ2-7; D: NA; DNA: TGTGCCAGCAGCCAGACCATGAACGAGCAGTACTTC; CDR3: CASSQTMNEQYF
size: few; V: TRBV20-1; J: TRBJ1-5; D: NA; DNA: TGCAGTGCCAATAGTCCGGGGAGCAATCAGCCCCAGCATTTT; CDR3: CSANSPGSNQPQHF
size: NA; V: TRBV30; J: TRBJ2-1; D: TRBD2; DNA: TGTGCCTGGAGTGTATGGACTAGCGGGAGATACAATGAGCAGTTCTTC; CDR3: CAWSVWTSGRYNEQFF
size: many; V: TRBV6-2/TRBV6-3; J: TRBJ2-5; D: NA; DNA: TGTGCCAGCAGTTACGGGCGTCTACAGGGCGGACAGACCCAGTACTTC; CDR3: CASSYGRLQGGQTQYF
size: few; V: TRBV5-5; J: TRBJ1-1; D: NA; DNA: TGTGCCAGCAGCTTGGATTTGGGAATGAACACTGAAGCTTTCTTT; CDR3: CASSLDLGMNTEAFF
size: many; V: TRBV29-1; J: TRBJ2-5; D: TRBD2; DNA: TGCAGCGTTGAAGGACAGGGGGCGCTTCCTAGCGGGAGGGCCGCGGAGACCCAGTACTTC; CDR3: CSVEGQGALPSGRAAETQYF
size: NA; V: TRBV30; J: TRBJ2-7; D: TRBD1; DNA: TGTGCCTGGAGTGTGGGACAGGCCTACGAGCAGTACTTC; CDR3: CAWSVGQAYEQYF
size: few; V: TRBV20-1; J: TRBJ2-1; D: TRBD1; DNA: TGCAGTGCTGAGGGGGCTACCTCCTACAATGAGCAGTTCTTC; CDR3: CSAEGATSYNEQFF
size: NA; V: TRBV30; J: TRBJ2-2; D: NA; DNA: TGTGCCTGGAGTGTCGGGCAGAGCAACACCGGGGAGCTGTTTTTT; CDR3: CAWSVGQSNTGELFF
size: many; V: TRBV7-2; J: TRBJ1-6; D: TRBD1; DNA: TGTGCCAGCAGCTCGGGACAGGGTGGTTCACCCCTCCACTTT; CDR3: CASSSGQGGSPLHF
size: NA; V: TRBV4-2; J: TRBJ2-5; D: NA; DNA: TGTGCCAGCAGCCAAGATTGGCAAGAGACCCAGTACTTC; CDR3: CASSQDWQETQYF
size: many; V: TRBV29-1; J: TRBJ2-4; D: TRBD2; DNA: TGCAGCGTTGACCTGGTTAGCGGGAGGGGAAACATTCAGTACTTC; CDR3: CSVDLVSGRGNIQYF
size: many; V: TRBV3-1; J: TRBJ1-5; D: NA; DNA: TGTGCCAGCAGCCAAGACCCTAGCAATCAGCCCCAGCATTTT; CDR3: CASSQDPSNQPQHF
size: NA; V: TRBV30; J: TRBJ1-4; D: NA; DNA: TGTGCCTGGAGGTCGGGTTTCGAAAAACTGTTTTTT; CDR3: CAWRSGFEKLFF
size: few; V: TRBV12-3/TRBV12-4; J: TRBJ1-5; D: NA; DNA: TGTGCCAGCAACTGGGCAGCTTATAGCAATCAGCCCCAGCATTTT; CDR3: CASNWAAYSNQPQHF
size: many; V: TRBV2; J: TRBJ2-3; D: NA; DNA: TGTGCCAGCAGTGGATCCCTAAACTCGCGTCTGACTAGCACAGATACGCAGTATTTT; CDR3: CASSGSLNSRLTSTDTQYF
size: many; V: TRBV9; J: TRBJ2-5; D: TRBD1; DNA: TGTGCCAGCAGCTCGACGCCCGGGACAGCAGGGGAGACCCAGTACTTC; CDR3: CASSSTPGTAGETQYF
size: NA; V: TRBV7-9; J: TRBJ1-5; D: NA; DNA: TGTGCCAGCAGCCCGGCGGGGTTGGGCAATCAGCCCCAGCATTTT; CDR3: CASSPAGLGNQPQHF
size: many; V: TRBV20-1; J: TRBJ2-5; D: TRBD2; DNA: TGCAGTGCAATAGCGGGCGGACAGACCCAGTACTTC; CDR3: CSAIAGGQTQYF
size: many; V: TRBV5-1; J: TRBJ1-1; D: NA; DNA: TGCGCCAGCAGCTTGCAAGCAGGGAACACTGAAGCTTTCTTT; CDR3: CASSLQAGNTEAFF
size: many; V: TRBV28; J: TRBJ2-7; D: TRBD1; DNA: TGTGCCAGCAGTTTGGACCAGGGGGCTTGGTACGAGCAGTACTTC; CDR3: CASSLDQGAWYEQYF